The next 3 T cell receptor beta chains were all read from a single sample in a study of T-cell reconstitution after alpha-beta-depleted transplantation in children. A TCRbeta library incorporating unique molecular identifiers was prepared. TCRdb itself ran the PCR reads through MiXCR, one entry per CDR3 protein. The table includes some 600,000 distinct CDR3 sequences, approximately 17% detected once. The material was PBMCs from the stem cell graft donor, obtained from the stem cell graft. All receptors derive from a human donor who donated a stem cell graft to a child with acute myeloid leukemia.

This clonotype has ten or more counts. The chain is built from TRBV6-5 and TRBJ2-3; 10 nucleotides agree with TRBD1. The CDR3 is 16 residues long. J was trimmed by 1 base and V by 4 bases; bases with no gene match: 5. CDR1 is MNHEY and CDR2 is SVGAGI in the germline V gene. The CDR3 coding sequence is TGTGCCAGCAGTTCGGACAGGGGGGCGGGCACAGATACGCAGTATTTT. It yields the protein CASSSDRGAGTDTQYF.

In this sample, this clonotype turned up many times. V is TRBV12-3 or TRBV12-4 and J is TRBJ2-7, with TRBD1 matching 8 bases. There are 14 residues in the CDR3. J gave up 6 bases and V 6 bases, and 10 bases lay outside the gene matches. The CDR3 loop reads CASSTTGVRSEQYV. In DNA form, the CDR3 reads TGTGCCAGCAGCACGACAGGGGTTCGGAGCGAGCAGTACGTC.

This clonotype was counted many times. The rearrangement links TRBV27 to TRBJ2-1; tentative D call: TRBD1 (6 bases). Germline assignment: CDR1 MNHEY and CDR2 SMNVEV (reference sequence). V lost 5 bases, J lost 9 bases, and 20 bases lay in between. This CDR3 comprises 15 residues. CDR3: CASSPGQLPSVEQFF. CDR3 sequence (DNA): TGTGCCAGCAGTCCCGGACAGCTCCCTTCGGTTGAGCAGTTCTTC.